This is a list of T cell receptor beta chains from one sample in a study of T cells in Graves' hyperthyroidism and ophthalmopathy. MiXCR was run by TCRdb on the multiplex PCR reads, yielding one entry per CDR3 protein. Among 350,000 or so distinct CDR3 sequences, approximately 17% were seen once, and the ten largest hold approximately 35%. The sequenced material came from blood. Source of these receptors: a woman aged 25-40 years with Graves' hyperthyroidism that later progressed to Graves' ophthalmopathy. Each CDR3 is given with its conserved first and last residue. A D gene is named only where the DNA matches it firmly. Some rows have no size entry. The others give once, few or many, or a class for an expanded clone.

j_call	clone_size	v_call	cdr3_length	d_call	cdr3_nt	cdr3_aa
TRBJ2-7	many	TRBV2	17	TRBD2	TGTGCCAGCAGACCGGGACTAGCGCCCGGAAGGACCTACGAGCAGTACTTC	CASRPGLAPGRTYEQYF
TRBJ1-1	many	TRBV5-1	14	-	TGCGCCAGCAGCCTAGTCGGATTGAACACTGAAGCTTTCTTT	CASSLVGLNTEAFF
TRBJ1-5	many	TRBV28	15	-	TGTGCCAGCAGTTCACAGGGTACATTTCGTCAGCCCCAGCATTTT	CASSSQGTFRQPQHF
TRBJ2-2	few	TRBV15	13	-	TGTGCCACCGGACCCCAGAACACCGGGGAGCTGTTTTTT	CATGPQNTGELFF
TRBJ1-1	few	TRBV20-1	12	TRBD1	TGCAGTGCTACCCCAGGGGGACCTGAAGCTTTCTTT	CSATPGGPEAFF
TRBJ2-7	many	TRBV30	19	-	TGTGCCTGGAGTTACCGAGGCGAAATACAGCTCGAAAGGGTCCACGAGCAGTACTTC	CAWSYRGEIQLERVHEQYF
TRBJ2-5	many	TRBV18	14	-	TGTGCCAGCTCACCACCTTTTGATCTACGGACCCAGTACTTC	CASSPPFDLRTQYF
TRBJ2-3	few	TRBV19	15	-	TGTGCCACCCGATGGTACAGTGGGAAGGGGAATACGCAGTATTTT	CATRWYSGKGNTQYF
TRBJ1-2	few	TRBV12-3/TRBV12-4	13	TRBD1	TGTGCCAGCAGCAAGGGACAGGGCTATGGCTACACCTTC	CASSKGQGYGYTF
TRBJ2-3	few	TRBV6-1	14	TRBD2	TGTGCCAGCAGGGGTAGCGGGAGAGGAGATACGCAGTATTTT	CASRGSGRGDTQYF
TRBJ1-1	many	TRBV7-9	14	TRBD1	TGTGCCAGCAGCTTCGGGACAGCCAACACTGAAGCTTTCTTT	CASSFGTANTEAFF
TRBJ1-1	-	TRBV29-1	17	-	TGCAGCGTTGATGCCCAACCGAAACCAGGACCGAACACTGAAGCTTTCTTT	CSVDAQPKPGPNTEAFF
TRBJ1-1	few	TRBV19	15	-	TGTGCCAGTAGTATAGATCTTGGGTTGGACACTGAAGCTTTCTTT	CASSIDLGLDTEAFF
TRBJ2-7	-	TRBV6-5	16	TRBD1	TGTGCCAGCAGCTTATATCGGACAGGGTTTCCCTACGAGCAGTACTTC	CASSLYRTGFPYEQYF
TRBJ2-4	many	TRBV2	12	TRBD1	TGTGCCAGCAGTGGAGACAGGGGAGTTCAGTACTTC	CASSGDRGVQYF
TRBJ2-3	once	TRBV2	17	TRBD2	TGTGCCAGCAGTGCCGGACTAGCGGGAGAAGCCACAGATACGCAGTATTTT	CASSAGLAGEATDTQYF
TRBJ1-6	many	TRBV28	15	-	TGTGCCAGCAGTCGTCCCGGGACTCATAATTCACCCCTCCACTTT	CASSRPGTHNSPLHF